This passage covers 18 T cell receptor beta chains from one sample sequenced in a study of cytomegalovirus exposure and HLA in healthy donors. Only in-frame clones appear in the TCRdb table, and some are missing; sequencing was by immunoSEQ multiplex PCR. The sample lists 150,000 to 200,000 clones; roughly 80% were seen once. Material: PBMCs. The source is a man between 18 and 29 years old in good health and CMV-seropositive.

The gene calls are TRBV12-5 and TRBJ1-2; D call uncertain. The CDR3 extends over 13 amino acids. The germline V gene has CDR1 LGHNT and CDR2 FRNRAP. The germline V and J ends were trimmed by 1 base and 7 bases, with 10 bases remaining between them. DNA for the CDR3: TGTGCTAGTGGTTTGGCCTCTAGGTTTGGCTACACCTTC. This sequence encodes CASGLASRFGYTF.

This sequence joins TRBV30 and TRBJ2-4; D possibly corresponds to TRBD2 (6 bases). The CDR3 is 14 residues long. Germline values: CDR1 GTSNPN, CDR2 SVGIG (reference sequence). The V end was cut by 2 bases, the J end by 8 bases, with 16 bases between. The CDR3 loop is CAWSKGGGIHIQYF. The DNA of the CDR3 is TGTGCCTGGAGTAAGGGAGGTGGGATCCACATTCAGTACTTC.

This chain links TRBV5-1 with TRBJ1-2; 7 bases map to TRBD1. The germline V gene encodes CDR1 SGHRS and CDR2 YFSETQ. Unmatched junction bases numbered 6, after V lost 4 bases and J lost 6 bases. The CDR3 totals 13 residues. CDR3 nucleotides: TGCGCCAGCAGCGCACCGGGACAGAATGGCTACACCTTC. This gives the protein CASSAPGQNGYTF.

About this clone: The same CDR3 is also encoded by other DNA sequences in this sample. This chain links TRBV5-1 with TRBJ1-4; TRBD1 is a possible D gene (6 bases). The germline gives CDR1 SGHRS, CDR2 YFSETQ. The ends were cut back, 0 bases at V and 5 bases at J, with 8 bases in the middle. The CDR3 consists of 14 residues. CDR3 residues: CASSLGQGNEKLFF. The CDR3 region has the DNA TGCGCCAGCAGCTTGGGGCAGGGGAATGAAAAACTGTTTTTT.

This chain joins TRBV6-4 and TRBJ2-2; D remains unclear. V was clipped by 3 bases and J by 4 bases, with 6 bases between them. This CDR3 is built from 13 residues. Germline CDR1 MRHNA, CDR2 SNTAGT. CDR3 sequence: CASSEESTGELFF. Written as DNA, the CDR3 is TGTGCCAGCAGTGAGGAGAGCACCGGGGAGCTGTTTTTT.

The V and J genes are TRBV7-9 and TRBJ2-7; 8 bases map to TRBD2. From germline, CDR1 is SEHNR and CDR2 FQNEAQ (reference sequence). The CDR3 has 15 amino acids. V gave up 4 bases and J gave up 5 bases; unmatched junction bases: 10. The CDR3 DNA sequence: TGTGCCAGCAGCTCCGAGTTTCGGGAGGGGGACGAGCAGTACTTC. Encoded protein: CASSSEFREGDEQYF.

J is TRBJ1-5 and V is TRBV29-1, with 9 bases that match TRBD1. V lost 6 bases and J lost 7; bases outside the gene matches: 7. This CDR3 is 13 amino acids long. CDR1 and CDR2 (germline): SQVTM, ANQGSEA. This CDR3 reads CSVTQGAEQPQHF. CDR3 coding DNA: TGCAGCGTGACACAGGGGGCAGAACAGCCCCAGCATTTT.

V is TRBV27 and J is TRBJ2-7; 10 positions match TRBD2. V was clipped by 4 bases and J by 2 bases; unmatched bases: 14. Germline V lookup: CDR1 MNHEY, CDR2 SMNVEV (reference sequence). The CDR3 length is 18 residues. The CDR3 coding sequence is TGTGCCAGCAGTTCAACGGCTAGCGGGAGTTTTCCACCCTACGAGCAGTACTTC. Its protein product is CASSSTASGSFPPYEQYF.

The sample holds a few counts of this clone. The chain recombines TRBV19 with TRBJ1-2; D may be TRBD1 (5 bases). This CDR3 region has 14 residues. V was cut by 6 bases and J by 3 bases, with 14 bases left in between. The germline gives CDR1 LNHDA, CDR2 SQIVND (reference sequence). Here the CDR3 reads CASSRQPEDYGYTF. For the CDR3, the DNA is TGTGCCAGTAGCCGACAGCCAGAGGACTATGGCTACACCTTC.

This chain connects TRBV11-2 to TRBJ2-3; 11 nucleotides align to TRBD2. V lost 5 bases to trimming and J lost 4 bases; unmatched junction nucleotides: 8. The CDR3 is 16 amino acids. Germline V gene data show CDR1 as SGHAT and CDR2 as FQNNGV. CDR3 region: CASSHPLAGGPDTQYF. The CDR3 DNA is TGTGCCAGCAGCCATCCCCTAGCGGGAGGTCCAGATACGCAGTATTTT.

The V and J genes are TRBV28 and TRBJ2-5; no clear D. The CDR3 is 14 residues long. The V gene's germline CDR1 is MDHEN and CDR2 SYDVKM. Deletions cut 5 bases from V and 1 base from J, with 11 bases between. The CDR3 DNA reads TGTGCCAGCAGTACCCCGTTGGCCCAAGAGACCCAGTACTTC. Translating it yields CASSTPLAQETQYF.

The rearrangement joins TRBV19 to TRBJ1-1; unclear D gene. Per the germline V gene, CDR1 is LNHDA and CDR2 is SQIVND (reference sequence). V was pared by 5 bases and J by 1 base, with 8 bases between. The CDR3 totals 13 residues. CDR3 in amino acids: CASSLGRNTEAFF. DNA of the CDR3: TGTGCCAGTAGTCTCGGTAGGAACACTGAAGCTTTCTTT. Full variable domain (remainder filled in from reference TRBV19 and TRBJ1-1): DGGITQSPKYLFRKEGQNVTLSCEQNLNHDAMYWYRQDPGQGLRLIYYSQIVNDFQKGDIAEGYSVSREKKESFPLTVTSAQKNPTAFYLCASSLGRNTEAFFGQGTRLTVV.

CDR3 bases: TGTGCCAGCAGTACTAGGGACAGGGGGAACGAGCAGTACTTC. Residues: CASSTRDRGNEQYF. The chain carries TRBV6-5 and TRBJ2-7; 11 nucleotides match TRBD1. This CDR3 has 14 amino acids. The germline CDR1 and CDR2 sequences are MNHEY and SVGAGI. J lost 5 bases, V lost 5 bases, and 5 bases had no gene match.

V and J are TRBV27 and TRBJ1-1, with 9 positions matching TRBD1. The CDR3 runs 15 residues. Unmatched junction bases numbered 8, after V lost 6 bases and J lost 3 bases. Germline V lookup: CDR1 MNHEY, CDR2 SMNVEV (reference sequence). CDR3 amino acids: CASRRWDREDTEAFF. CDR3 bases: TGTGCCAGCAGGAGATGGGACAGGGAAGACACTGAAGCTTTCTTT.

The DNA for the CDR3 is TGTGCCACCTCGACTAGCGAGTCCTACGAGCAGTACTTC. It encodes CATSTSESYEQYF. The genes are TRBV11-2 and TRBJ2-7; 8 nucleotides match TRBD2. Germline V gives CDR1 SGHAT, CDR2 FQNNGV. The CDR3 sequence is 13 residues long. The V gene end was trimmed by 10 bases and the J gene end by 1 base; junction bases not matched to a gene: 6.

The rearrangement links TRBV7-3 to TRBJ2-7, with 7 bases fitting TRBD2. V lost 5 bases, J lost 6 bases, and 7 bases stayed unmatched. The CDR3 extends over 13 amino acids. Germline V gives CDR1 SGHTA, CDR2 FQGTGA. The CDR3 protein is CASSAGLVGEQYF. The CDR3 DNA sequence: TGTGCCAGCAGCGCCGGACTAGTGGGCGAGCAGTACTTC.

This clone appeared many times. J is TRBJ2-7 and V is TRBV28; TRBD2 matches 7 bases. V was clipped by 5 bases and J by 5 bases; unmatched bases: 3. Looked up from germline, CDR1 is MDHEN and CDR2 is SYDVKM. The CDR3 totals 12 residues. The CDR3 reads CASSSGIHEQYF. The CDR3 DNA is TGTGCCAGCAGTAGCGGGATCCACGAGCAGTACTTC. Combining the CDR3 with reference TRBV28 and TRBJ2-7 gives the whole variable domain DVKVTQSSRYLVKRTGEKVFLECVQDMDHENMFWYRQDPGLGLRLIYFSYDVKMKEKGDIPEGYSVSREKKERFSLILESASTNQTSMYLCASSSGIHEQYFGPGTRLTVT.

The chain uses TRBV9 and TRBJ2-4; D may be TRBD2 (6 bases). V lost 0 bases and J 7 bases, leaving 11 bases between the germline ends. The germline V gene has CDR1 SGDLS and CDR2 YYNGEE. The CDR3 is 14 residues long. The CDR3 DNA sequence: TGTGCCAGCAGCGTAGACGGAGGGGCGAACATTCAGTACTTC. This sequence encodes CASSVDGGANIQYF.